This entry lists 7 T cell receptor beta chains sequenced from one sample in a study of blood T cell repertoires in COVID-19. Data came from immunoSEQ multiplex PCR; TCRdb stores just in-frame clones and leaves some out. The sample carries a few hundred thousand clones, over 85% recorded once. Sequencing was carried out using PBMCs or T cells enriched from blood (not recorded which). All receptors derive from a woman aged 50 to 60 who had been exposed to COVID-19.

This clone was detected only a few times. The CDR3 DNA reads TGTGCCAGCAGCACCGGGGGACTAGAGTACACCGGGGAGCTGTTTTTT. Protein sequence: CASSTGGLEYTGELFF. The V gene is TRBV9, the J gene TRBJ2-2, with 8 bases matching TRBD2. V lost 4 bases and J lost 3; bases outside the gene matches: 8. CDR1 and CDR2 (germline): SGDLS, YYNGEE. The CDR3 is 16 residues long.

This clone was observed a single time. The V and J genes are TRBV3-1 (or the pseudogene TRBV3-2) and TRBJ2-1; 8 bases are shared with TRBD2. Germline CDR1 and CDR2: LGHDT and YNNKEL (reference sequence). The length of the CDR3 is 16 residues. V was pared by 4 bases and J by 0 bases, with 5 bases of the junction left unmatched. The CDR3 nucleotides are TGTGCCAGCAGCCCGGAGCGGGGGTTCTCCTACAATGAGCAGTTCTTC. As protein: CASSPERGFSYNEQFF.

The chain couples TRBV16 to TRBJ1-2, with D possibly being TRBD1 (6 bases). Deletions cut 4 bases from V and 6 bases from J, with 15 bases between. Germline V lookup: CDR1 KGHSY, CDR2 FQNENV. CDR3 size: 14 residues. The CDR3 region is CASSLGQLIDGYTF. CDR3 bases: TGTGCCAGCAGCCTGGGACAACTGATAGATGGCTACACCTTC.

This rearrangement joins TRBV5-1 to TRBJ1-1; D is perhaps TRBD1 (5 bases). V was trimmed by 4 bases and J by 5 bases, leaving 15 bases between them. The CDR3 has 14 residues. Germline CDR1 is SGHRS and CDR2 is YFSETQ. The CDR3 bases are TGCGCCAGCAGCCCCCTGGGGGGAGGGACTGAAGCTTTCTTT. The encoded protein is CASSPLGGGTEAFF. Complete variable domain (other parts from reference TRBV5-1 and TRBJ1-1): KAGVTQTPRYLIKTRGQQVTLSCSPISGHRSVSWYQQTPGQGLQFLFEYFSETQRNKGNFPGRFSGRQFSNSRSEMNVSTLELGDSALYLCASSPLGGGTEAFFGQGTRLTVV.

The CDR3 nucleotides are TGTGCCAGCAGTGAGTTTTACAGAAACACTGAAGCTTTCTTT. Amino acid sequence: CASSEFYRNTEAFF. The chain has TRBV6-1 and TRBJ1-1; D is ambiguous. CDR1 is MNHNS, CDR2 SASEGT, per germline. V was pared by 3 bases and J by 2 bases, with 10 bases between. This CDR3 comprises 14 residues.

The chain carries TRBV7-2 and TRBJ1-2; 10 nucleotides agree with TRBD1. Germline V CDR1 and CDR2: SGHTA, FQGNSA. The length of the CDR3 is 15 residues. V was clipped by 5 bases and J by 8 bases; unmatched bases: 11. This CDR3 reads CASSPSRQGAGGYTF. CDR3 nucleotide sequence: TGTGCCAGCAGCCCCAGCCGACAGGGGGCGGGCGGCTACACCTTC.

This clone occurred a few times. V usage is TRBV19 and J usage is TRBJ2-1; 7 nucleotides match TRBD1. The V segment lost 3 bases and the J segment 3 bases; nucleotides outside the gene matches: 5. This CDR3 has 15 amino acids. The germline CDR1 and CDR2 sequences are LNHDA and SQIVND (reference sequence). The DNA for the CDR3 is TGTGCCAGTAGTATTGGGCCAGGGGGCTACAATGAGCAGTTCTTC. Protein product: CASSIGPGGYNEQFF.